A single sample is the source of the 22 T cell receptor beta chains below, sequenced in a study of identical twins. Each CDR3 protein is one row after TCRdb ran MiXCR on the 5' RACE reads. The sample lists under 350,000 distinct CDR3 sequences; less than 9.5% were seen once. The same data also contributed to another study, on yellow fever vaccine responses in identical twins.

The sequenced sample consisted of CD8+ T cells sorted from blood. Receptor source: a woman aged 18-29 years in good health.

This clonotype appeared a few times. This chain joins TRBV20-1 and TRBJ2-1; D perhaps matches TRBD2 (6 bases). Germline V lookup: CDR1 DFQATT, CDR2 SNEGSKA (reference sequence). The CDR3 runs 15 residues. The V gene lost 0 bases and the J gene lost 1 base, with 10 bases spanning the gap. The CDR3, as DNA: TGCAGTGCTAGAGATGGCGGGGCTTCCTACAATGAGCAGTTCTTC. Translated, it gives CSARDGGASYNEQFF.

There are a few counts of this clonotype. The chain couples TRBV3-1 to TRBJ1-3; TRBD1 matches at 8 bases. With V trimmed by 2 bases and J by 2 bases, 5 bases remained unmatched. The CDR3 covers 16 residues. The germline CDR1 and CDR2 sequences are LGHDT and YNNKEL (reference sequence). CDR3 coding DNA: TGTGCCAGCAGCCAAAGTCAGGGGGCGCCTGGAAACACCATATATTTT. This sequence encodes CASSQSQGAPGNTIYF.

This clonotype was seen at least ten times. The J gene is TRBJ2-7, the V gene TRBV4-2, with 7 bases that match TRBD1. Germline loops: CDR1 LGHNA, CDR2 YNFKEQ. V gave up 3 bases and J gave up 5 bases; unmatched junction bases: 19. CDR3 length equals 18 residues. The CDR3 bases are TGTGCCAGCAGCCAGACGTCCCCGGGACAGCCCCTTGGGGACGAGCAGTACTTC. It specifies CASSQTSPGQPLGDEQYF.

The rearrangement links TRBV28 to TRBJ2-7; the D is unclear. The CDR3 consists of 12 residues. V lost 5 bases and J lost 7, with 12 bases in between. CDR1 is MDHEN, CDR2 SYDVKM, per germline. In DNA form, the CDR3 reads TGTGCCAGCAGTCCCCCCGGCGCGGAGCAGTACTTC. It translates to CASSPPGAEQYF. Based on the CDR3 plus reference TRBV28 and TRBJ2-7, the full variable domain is DVKVTQSSRYLVKRTGEKVFLECVQDMDHENMFWYRQDPGLGLRLIYFSYDVKMKEKGDIPEGYSVSREKKERFSLILESASTNQTSMYLCASSPPGAEQYFGPGTRLTVT.

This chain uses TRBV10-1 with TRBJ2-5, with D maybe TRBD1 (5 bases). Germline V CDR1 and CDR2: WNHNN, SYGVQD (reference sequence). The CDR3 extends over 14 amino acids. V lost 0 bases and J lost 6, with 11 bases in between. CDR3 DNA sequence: TGCGCCAGCAGTGAGTCGATGCAGGGAAAGACCCAGTACTTC. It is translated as CASSESMQGKTQYF.

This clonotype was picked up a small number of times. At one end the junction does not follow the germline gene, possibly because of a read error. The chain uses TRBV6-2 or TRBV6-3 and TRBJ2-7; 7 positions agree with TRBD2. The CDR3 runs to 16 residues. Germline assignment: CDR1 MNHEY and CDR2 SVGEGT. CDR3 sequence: CASSSEIRTRDFLGNF. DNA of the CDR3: TGTGCCAGCAGTTCAGAGATCCGGACTAGAGATTTCTTAGGTAACTTC.

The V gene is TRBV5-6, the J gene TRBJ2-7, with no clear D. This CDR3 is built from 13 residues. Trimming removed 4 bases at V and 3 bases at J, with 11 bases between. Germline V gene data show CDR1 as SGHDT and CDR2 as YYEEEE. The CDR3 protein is CASSLQSDYEQYF. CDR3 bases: TGTGCCAGCAGCCTACAGAGCGACTACGAGCAGTACTTC. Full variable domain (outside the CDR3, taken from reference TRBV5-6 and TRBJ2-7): DAGVTQSPTHLIKTRGQQVTLRCSPKSGHDTVSWYQQALGQGPQFIFQYYEEEERQRGNFPDRFSGHQFPNYSSELNVNALLLGDSALYLCASSLQSDYEQYFGPGTRLTVT.

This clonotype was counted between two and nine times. This CDR3 is CSVEDPLSYNEQFF. For the CDR3, the DNA is TGCAGCGTTGAAGACCCTCTCTCCTACAATGAGCAGTTCTTC. The V call is TRBV29-1, the J call TRBJ2-1; D is undetermined. CDR3 length equals 14 residues. With 0 bases removed from V and 0 bases from J, the gap between germline ends came to 6 bases. Germline assignment: CDR1 SQVTM and CDR2 ANQGSEA.

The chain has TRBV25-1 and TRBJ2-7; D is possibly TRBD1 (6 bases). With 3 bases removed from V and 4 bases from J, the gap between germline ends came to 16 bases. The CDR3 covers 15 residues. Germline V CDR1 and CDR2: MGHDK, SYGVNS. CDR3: CASSDPRQDPYEQYF. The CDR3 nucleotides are TGTGCCAGCAGTGACCCCCGACAGGACCCATACGAGCAGTACTTC.

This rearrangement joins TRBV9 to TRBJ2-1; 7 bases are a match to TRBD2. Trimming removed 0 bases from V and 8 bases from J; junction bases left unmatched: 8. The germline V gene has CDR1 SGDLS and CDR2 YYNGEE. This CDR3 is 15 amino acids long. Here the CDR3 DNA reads TGTGCCAGCAGCGTAGCAGGCCGGGGGGTGGATGAGCAGTTCTTC. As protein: CASSVAGRGVDEQFF.

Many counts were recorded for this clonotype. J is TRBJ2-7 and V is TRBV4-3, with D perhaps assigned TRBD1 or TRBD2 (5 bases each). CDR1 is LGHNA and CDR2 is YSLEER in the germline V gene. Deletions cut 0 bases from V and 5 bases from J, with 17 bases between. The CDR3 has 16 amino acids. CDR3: CASSQDLEGRENEQYF. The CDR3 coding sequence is TGCGCCAGCAGCCAAGATTTGGAAGGCAGGGAGAACGAGCAGTACTTC.

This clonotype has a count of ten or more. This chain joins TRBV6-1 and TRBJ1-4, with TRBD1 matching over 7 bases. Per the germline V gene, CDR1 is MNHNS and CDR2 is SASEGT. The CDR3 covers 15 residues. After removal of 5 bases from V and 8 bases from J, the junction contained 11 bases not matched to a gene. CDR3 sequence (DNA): TGTGCCAGCAGTCGGGACAGTATAGAGCGGGAAAAACTGTTTTTT. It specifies CASSRDSIEREKLFF.

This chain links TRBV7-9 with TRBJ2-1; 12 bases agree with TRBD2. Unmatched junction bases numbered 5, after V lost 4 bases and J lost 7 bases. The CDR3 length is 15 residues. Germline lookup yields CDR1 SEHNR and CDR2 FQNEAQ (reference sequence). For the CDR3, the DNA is TGTGCCAGCAGCTCCCTAGCGGGGGGGCCGAATGAGCAGTTCTTC. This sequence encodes CASSSLAGGPNEQFF.

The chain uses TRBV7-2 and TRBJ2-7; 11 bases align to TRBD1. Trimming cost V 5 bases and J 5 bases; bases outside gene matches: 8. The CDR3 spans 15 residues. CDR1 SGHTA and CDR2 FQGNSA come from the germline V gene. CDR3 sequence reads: CASSIGQGAPNEQYF. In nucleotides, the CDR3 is TGTGCCAGCAGCATAGGACAGGGGGCGCCTAACGAGCAGTACTTC.

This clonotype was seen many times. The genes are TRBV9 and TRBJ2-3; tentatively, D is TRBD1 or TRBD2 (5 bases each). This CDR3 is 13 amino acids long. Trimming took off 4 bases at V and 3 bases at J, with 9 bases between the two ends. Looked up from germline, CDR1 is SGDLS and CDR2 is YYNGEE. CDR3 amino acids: CASSPWGTDTQYF. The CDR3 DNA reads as TGTGCCAGCAGCCCTTGGGGGACAGATACGCAGTATTTT.

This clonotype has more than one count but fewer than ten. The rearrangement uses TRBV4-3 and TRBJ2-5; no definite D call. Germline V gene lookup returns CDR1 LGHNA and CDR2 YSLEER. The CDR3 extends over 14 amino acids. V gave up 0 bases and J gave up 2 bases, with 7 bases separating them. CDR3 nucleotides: TGCGCCAGCAGCCAAGACATGACTCAAGAGACCCAGTACTTC. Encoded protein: CASSQDMTQETQYF.

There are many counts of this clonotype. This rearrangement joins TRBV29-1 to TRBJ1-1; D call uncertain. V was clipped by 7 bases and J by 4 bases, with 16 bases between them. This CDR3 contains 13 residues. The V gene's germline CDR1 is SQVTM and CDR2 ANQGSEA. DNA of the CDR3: TGCAGCGCTGAGTTCCTTGGGAGCACTGAAGCTTTCTTT. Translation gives CSAEFLGSTEAFF.

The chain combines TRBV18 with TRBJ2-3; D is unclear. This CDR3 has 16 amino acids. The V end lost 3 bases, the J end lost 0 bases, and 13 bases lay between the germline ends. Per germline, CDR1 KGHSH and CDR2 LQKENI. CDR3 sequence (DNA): TGTGCCAGCTCACCCTCGGACGCCTGGAGCACAGATACGCAGTATTTT. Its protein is CASSPSDAWSTDTQYF.

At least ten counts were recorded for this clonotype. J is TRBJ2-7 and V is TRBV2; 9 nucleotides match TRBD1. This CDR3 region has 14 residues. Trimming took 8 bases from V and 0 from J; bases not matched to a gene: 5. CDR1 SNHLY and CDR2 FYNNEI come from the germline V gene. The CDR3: CASEGQGISYEQYF. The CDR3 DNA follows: TGTGCCAGCGAAGGACAGGGGATCTCCTACGAGCAGTACTTC.

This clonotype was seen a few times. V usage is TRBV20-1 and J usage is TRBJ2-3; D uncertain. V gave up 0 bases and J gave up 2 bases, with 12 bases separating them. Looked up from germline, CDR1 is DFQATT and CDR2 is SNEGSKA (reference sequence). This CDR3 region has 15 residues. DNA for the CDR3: TGCAGTGCTAGAGATCCGGGTGGGCTCACAGATACGCAGTATTTT. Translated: CSARDPGGLTDTQYF.

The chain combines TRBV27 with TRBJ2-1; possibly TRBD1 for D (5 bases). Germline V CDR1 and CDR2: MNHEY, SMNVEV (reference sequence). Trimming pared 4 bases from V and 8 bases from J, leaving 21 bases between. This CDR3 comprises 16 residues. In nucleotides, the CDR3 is TGTGCCAGCAGTTCCCTAAGGATGGGGCTTACAGATGAGCAGTTCTTC. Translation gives CASSSLRMGLTDEQFF.

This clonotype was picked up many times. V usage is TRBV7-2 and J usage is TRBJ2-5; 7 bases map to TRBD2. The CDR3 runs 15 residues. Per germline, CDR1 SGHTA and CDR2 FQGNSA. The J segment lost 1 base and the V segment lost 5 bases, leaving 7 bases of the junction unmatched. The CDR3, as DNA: TGTGCCAGCAGCCCAGGAGCGGGGTTCCAAGAGACCCAGTACTTC. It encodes CASSPGAGFQETQYF.